This TCR beta chain was retrieved from a study of identifying expanded T cells in peripheral blood. Only in-frame clones appear in the TCRdb table, and some are missing; sequencing was by immunoSEQ multiplex PCR. The sample consists of about 91,000 clones, about 90% of them appearing once. The source material was blood. This receptor was identified in a person aged 18 to 75 in good health.

The CDR3 is CASSLSVASTDTQYF. The CDR3 DNA is TGCGCCAGCAGCCTGTCAGTGGCTAGCACAGATACGCAGTATTTT. This chain joins TRBV5-1 and TRBJ2-3, with unresolved D. This CDR3 region has 15 residues. Trimming cost V 4 bases and J 0 bases, with 12 bases left between them. Germline assignment: CDR1 SGHRS and CDR2 YFSETQ. Variable domain in full (rest from reference TRBV5-1 and TRBJ2-3): KAGVTQTPRYLIKTRGQQVTLSCSPISGHRSVSWYQQTPGQGLQFLFEYFSETQRNKGNFPGRFSGRQFSNSRSEMNVSTLELGDSALYLCASSLSVASTDTQYFGPGTRLTVL.